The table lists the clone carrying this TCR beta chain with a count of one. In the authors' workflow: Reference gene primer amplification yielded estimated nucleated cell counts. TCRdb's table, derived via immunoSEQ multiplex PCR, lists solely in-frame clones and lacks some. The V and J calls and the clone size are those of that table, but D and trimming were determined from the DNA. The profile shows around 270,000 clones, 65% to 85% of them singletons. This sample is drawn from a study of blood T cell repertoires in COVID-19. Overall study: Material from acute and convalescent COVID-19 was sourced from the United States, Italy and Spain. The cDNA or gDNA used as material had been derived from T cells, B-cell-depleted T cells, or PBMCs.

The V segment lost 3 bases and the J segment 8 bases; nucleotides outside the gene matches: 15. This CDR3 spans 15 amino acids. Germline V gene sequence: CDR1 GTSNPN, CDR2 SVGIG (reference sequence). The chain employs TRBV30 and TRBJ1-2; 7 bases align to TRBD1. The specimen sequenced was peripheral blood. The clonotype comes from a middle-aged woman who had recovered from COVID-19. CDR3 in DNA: TGTGCCTGGAGCAGCCCTGGGACAGATAGATCCGGCTACACCTTC. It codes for CAWSSPGTDRSGYTF.